This note documents a single T cell receptor (beta chain) sequence. Per the original methods: Reference gene primer amplification yielded estimated nucleated cell counts. This table comes from immunoSEQ multiplex PCR, and its TCRdb copy is limited to in-frame clones, with some not included. For V, J and clone size, that table is used; D and trimming come from the DNA. The table records roughly 330,000 clones, over 80% of them present only once. The sample originates from a study of blood T cell repertoires in COVID-19. As for the study in general: Samples of COVID-19 (acute and convalescent) were obtained from the United States, Italy and Spain.

Germline V CDR1 and CDR2: ENHRY, SYGVKD. Germline trimming cut 4 bases from V and 6 bases from J; bases unmatched to any gene: 9. CDR3 size: 16 residues. Patients of the Seattle cohort, enrolled during active infection, were followed longitudinally. Sequencing was done on a sample of peripheral blood. The chain joins TRBV10-3 to TRBJ1-6; 7 bases map to TRBD1. This receptor was obtained from a young man with COVID-19, enrolled during active disease. The CDR3 is CAISVKPGQINSPLHF. The DNA for the CDR3 is TGTGCCATCAGTGTCAAGCCGGGACAGATTAATTCACCCCTCCACTTT.